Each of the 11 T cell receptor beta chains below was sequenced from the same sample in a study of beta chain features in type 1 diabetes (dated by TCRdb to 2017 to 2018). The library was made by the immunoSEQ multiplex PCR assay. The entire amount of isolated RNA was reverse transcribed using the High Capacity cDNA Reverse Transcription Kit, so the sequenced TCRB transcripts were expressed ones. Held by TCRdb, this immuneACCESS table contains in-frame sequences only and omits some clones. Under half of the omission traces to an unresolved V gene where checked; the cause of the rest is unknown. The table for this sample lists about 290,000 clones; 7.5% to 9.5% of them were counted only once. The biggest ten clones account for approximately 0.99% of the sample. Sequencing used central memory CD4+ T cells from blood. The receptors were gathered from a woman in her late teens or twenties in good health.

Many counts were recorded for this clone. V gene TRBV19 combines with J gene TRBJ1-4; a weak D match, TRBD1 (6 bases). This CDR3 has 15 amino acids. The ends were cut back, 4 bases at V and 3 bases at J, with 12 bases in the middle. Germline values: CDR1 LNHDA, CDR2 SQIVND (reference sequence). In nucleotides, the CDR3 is TGTGCCAGTAGTACAGGGGAAGGAGCTAATGAAAAACTGTTTTTT. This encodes CASSTGEGANEKLFF. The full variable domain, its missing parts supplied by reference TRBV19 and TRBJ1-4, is DGGITQSPKYLFRKEGQNVTLSCEQNLNHDAMYWYRQDPGQGLRLIYYSQIVNDFQKGDIAEGYSVSREKKESFPLTVTSAQKNPTAFYLCASSTGEGANEKLFFGSGTQLSVL.

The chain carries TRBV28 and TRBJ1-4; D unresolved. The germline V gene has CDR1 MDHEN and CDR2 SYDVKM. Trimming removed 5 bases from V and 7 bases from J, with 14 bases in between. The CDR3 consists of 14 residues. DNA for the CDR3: TGTGCCAGCAGTCCCGGGTCCCTGGGTGAAAAACTGTTTTTT. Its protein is CASSPGSLGEKLFF.

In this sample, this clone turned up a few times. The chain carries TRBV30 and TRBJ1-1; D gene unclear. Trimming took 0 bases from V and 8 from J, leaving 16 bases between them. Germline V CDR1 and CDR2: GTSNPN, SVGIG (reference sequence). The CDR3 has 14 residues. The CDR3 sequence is CAWSVSRAWAEAFF. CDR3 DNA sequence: TGTGCCTGGAGTGTATCGAGGGCCTGGGCCGAAGCTTTCTTT. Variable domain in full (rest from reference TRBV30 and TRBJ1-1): SQTIHQWPATLVQPVGSPLSLECTVEGTSNPNLYWYRQAAGRGLQLLFYSVGIGQISSEVPQNLSASRPQDRQFILSSKKLLLSDSGFYLCAWSVSRAWAEAFFGQGTRLTVV.

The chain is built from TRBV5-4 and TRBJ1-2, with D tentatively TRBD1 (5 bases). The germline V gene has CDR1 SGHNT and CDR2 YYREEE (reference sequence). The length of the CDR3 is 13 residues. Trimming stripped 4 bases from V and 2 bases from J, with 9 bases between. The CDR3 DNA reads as TGTGCCAGCAGCCCCGGGGACAACTATGGCTACACCTTC. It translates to CASSPGDNYGYTF.

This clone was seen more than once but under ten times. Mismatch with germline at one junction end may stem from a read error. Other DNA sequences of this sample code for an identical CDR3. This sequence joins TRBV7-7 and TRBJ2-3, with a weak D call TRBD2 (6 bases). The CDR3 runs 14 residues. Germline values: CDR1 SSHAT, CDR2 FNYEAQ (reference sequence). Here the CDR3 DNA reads TGTGCTAGCAGCTTAGCTAGCGGCACAGATACGCAGTATTTT. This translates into CASSLASGTDTQYF.

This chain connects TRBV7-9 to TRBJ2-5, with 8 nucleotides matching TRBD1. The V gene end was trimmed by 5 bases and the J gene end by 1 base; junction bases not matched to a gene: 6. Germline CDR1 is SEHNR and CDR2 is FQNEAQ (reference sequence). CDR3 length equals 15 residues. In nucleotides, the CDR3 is TGTGCCAGCAGCCGGACAGGGTTAGGCCAAGAGACCCAGTACTTC. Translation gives CASSRTGLGQETQYF.

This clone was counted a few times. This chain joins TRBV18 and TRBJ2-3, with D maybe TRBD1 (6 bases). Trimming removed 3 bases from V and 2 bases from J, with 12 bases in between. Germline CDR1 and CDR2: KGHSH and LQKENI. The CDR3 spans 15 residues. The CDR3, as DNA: TGTGCCAGCTCACCGAGGACAGCTTCCACAGATACGCAGTATTTT. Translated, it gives CASSPRTASTDTQYF.

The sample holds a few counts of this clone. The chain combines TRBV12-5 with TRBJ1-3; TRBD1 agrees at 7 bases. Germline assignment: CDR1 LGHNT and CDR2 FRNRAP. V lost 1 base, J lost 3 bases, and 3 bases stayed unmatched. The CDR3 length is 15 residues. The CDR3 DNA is TGTGCTAGTGGTTTGGCGGGACAGAATGGAAACACCATATATTTT. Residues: CASGLAGQNGNTIYF.

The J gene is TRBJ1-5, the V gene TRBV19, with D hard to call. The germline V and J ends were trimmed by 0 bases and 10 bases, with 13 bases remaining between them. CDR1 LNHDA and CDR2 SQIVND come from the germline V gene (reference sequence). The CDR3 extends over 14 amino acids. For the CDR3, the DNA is TGTGCCAGTAGTATAGATGGGTGGGGTGCTCCCCAGCATTTT. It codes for CASSIDGWGAPQHF.

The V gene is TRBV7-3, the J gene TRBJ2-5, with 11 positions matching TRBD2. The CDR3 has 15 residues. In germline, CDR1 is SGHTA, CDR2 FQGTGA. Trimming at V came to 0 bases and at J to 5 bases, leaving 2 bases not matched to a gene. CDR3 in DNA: TGTGCCAGCAGCTTAACGAGGACTAGCGGGGAGACCCAGTACTTC. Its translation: CASSLTRTSGETQYF. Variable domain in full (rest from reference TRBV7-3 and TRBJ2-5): GAGVSQTPSNKVTEKGKYVELRCDPISGHTALYWYRQSLGQGPEFLIYFQGTGAADDSGLPNDRFFAVRPEGSVSTLKIQRTERGDSAVYLCASSLTRTSGETQYFGPGTRLLVL.

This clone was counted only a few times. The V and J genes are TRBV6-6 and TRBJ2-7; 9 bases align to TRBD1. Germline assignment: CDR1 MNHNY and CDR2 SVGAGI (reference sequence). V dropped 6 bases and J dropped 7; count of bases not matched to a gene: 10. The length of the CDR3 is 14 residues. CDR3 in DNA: TGTGCCAGCAGAAGGGCACAGGGGGCGCGGGAGCAGTACGTC. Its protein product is CASRRAQGAREQYV.